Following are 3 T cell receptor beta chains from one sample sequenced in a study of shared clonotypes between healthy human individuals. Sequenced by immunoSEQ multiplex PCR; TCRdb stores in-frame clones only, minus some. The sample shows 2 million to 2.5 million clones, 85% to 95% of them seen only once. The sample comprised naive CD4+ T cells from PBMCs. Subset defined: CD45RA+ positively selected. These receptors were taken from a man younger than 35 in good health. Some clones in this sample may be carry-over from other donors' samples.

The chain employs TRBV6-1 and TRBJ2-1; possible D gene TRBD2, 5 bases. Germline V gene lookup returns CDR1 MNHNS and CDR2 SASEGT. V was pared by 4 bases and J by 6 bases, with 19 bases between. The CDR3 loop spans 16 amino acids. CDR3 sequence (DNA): TGTGCCAGCAGTGGATTCGGGATTCCTCGTCCCAATGAGCAGTTCTTC. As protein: CASSGFGIPRPNEQFF.

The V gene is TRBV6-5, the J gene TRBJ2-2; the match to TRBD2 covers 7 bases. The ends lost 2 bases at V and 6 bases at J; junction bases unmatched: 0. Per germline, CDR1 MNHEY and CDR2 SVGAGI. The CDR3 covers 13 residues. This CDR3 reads CASSYGGAGELFF. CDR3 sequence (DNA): TGTGCCAGCAGTTACGGGGGGGCCGGGGAGCTGTTTTTT.

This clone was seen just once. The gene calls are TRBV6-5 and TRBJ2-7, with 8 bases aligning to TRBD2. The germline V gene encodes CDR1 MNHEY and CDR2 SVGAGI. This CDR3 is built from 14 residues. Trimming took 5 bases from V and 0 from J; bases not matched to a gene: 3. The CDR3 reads CASSASGSSYEQYF. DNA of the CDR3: TGTGCCAGCAGTGCCAGCGGGAGCTCCTACGAGCAGTACTTC.